This entry lists 17 T cell receptor beta chains sequenced from one sample in a study of cytomegalovirus exposure and HLA in healthy donors (dated by TCRdb to 2016 to 2017). Library method: the immunoSEQ multiplex PCR assay. For the multiplex PCR, a mixture combining 60 forward primers for TCR Vbeta segments and 13 reverse primers for TCR Jbeta segments was used. As stored in TCRdb, this immuneACCESS dataset retains in-frame rearrangements with V and J assigned. A fraction of the clones does not appear; measured against another copy, unresolved V genes explain less than half of the discrepancy, and the remainder lacks a known reason. For this sample the table gives approximately 190,000 clones, of which about 80% were detected only once. The ten top clones hold about 1.9% of the sample. Sequenced sample: PBMCs. These receptors originate from a woman between 18 and 30 years old in good health and CMV-seropositive.

The chain employs TRBV4-3 and TRBJ1-1; D unclear. CDR3 length equals 16 residues. CDR1 is LGHNA and CDR2 is YSLEER in the germline V gene. With 1 base removed from V and 0 bases from J, the gap between germline ends came to 12 bases. In nucleotides, the CDR3 is TGCGCCAGCAGCCAAGTCGGGGTTGTTGTGAACACTGAAGCTTTCTTT. Its protein is CASSQVGVVVNTEAFF.

This clone appeared a few times. The chain couples TRBV27 to TRBJ2-1; 7 nucleotides match TRBD1. V shed 3 bases and J 3 bases; nucleotides not matched to a gene: 8. Per the germline V gene, CDR1 is MNHEY and CDR2 is SMNVEV (reference sequence). The CDR3 is made up of 16 amino acids. CDR3 sequence (DNA): TGTGCCAGCAGTTTTACCGGGACAGCGATCTACAATGAGCAGTTCTTC. Its translation: CASSFTGTAIYNEQFF.

The chain is built from TRBV9 and TRBJ2-4; possible D gene TRBD2, 7 bases. Germline V CDR1 and CDR2: SGDLS, YYNGEE. The CDR3 contains 15 residues. V was shortened by 0 bases and J by 5 bases, with 12 bases between the two germline ends. The CDR3 is CASSVGGGFENIQYF. The CDR3 DNA reads as TGTGCCAGCAGCGTAGGGGGGGGCTTCGAAAACATTCAGTACTTC.

V and J are TRBV11-3 and TRBJ1-4; 9 bases fit TRBD1. Per germline, CDR1 SGHNT and CDR2 YENEEA. V lost 4 bases and J lost 8; bases outside the gene matches: 8. This CDR3 comprises 15 residues. This chain's CDR3 is CASSSGTGSGEKLFF. The CDR3 DNA reads TGTGCCAGCAGCTCCGGGACAGGGAGCGGGGAAAAACTGTTTTTT. Looking up the rest from reference TRBV11-3 and TRBJ1-4 gives the full variable domain: EAGVVQSPRYKIIEKKQPVAFWCNPISGHNTLYWYLQNLGQGPELLIRYENEEAVDDSQLPKDRFSAERLKGVDSTLKIQPAELGDSAVYLCASSSGTGSGEKLFFGSGTQLSVL.

The chain couples TRBV30 to TRBJ1-6, with D hard to call. The CDR3 consists of 16 residues. Between the trimmed V and J ends, which lost 6 bases and 0 bases, there was a span of 15 bases. Germline V gene data show CDR1 as GTSNPN and CDR2 as SVGIG (reference sequence). CDR3 bases: TGTGCCTGCCACCCCAGGCTTAGCTCCTATAATTCACCCCTCCACTTT. It translates to CACHPRLSSYNSPLHF.

This clone was picked up one time. V gene TRBV6-5 combines with J gene TRBJ2-5, with TRBD1 matching 9 bases. This CDR3 spans 14 amino acids. The germline gives CDR1 MNHEY, CDR2 SVGAGI. Trimming cost V 4 bases and J 2 bases; bases outside gene matches: 2. CDR3 in DNA: TGTGCCAGCAGTTTGACAGGGGGACAAGAGACCCAGTACTTC. Translated, it gives CASSLTGGQETQYF.

The chain recombines TRBV2 with TRBJ2-7; 12 bases agree with TRBD2. V shed 6 bases, J shed 3 bases, and the junction held 3 bases outside the gene matches. Germline V gives CDR1 SNHLY, CDR2 FYNNEI. The length of the CDR3 is 14 residues. Written as DNA, the CDR3 is TGTGCCAGCAGACGACTAGCGGGGGACTACGAGCAGTACTTC. It specifies CASRRLAGDYEQYF.

Only one count was recorded for this clone. The chain combines TRBV5-1 with TRBJ2-5; 8 nucleotides agree with TRBD2. The CDR3 has 15 amino acids. V shed 6 bases and J 4 bases; nucleotides not matched to a gene: 11. Germline V gives CDR1 SGHRS, CDR2 YFSETQ. Written as DNA, the CDR3 is TGCGCCAGCATACTATCCGGGACTAGAGGAGAGACCCAGTACTTC. Translation gives CASILSGTRGETQYF.

This sequence joins TRBV19 and TRBJ1-6, with 9 nucleotides matching TRBD1. The CDR3 sequence is 18 residues long. CDR1 and CDR2 (germline): LNHDA, SQIVND (reference sequence). The junction had 13 bases not matched to a gene; V was cut back by 4 bases and J by 6 bases. DNA of the CDR3: TGTGCCAGTAGTACGCGGACAGGGGTTATAAGCGGTAATTCACCCCTCCACTTT. Translation: CASSTRTGVISGNSPLHF.

The V gene is TRBV28, the J gene TRBJ1-5; TRBD1 matches 9 bases. Trimming at V came to 5 bases and at J to 0 bases, leaving 11 bases not matched to a gene. This CDR3 comprises 18 residues. Germline V gene data show CDR1 as MDHEN and CDR2 as SYDVKM. As DNA, the CDR3 is TGTGCCAGCAGTGTTACAGGGGGCGAGATTTATAGCAATCAGCCCCAGCATTTT. This sequence encodes CASSVTGGEIYSNQPQHF.

CDR3 region: CASSDGGAYTQYF. For the CDR3, the DNA is TGTGCCAGCAGCGACGGGGGGGCATATACGCAGTATTTT. The gene calls are TRBV9 and TRBJ2-3; 8 nucleotides agree with TRBD2. This CDR3 has 13 residues. J was trimmed by 7 bases and V by 3 bases; bases with no gene match: 4. Germline loops: CDR1 SGDLS, CDR2 YYNGEE.

DNA for the CDR3: TGTGCCAGTAGTTCGGGGTTCGATACGCAGTATTTT. This encodes CASSSGFDTQYF. The V gene is TRBV19, the J gene TRBJ2-3; D possibly corresponds to TRBD2 (5 bases). V shed 5 bases and J shed 6 bases, with 9 bases lying between them. Germline V CDR1 and CDR2: LNHDA, SQIVND (reference sequence). This CDR3 comprises 12 residues.

This clone was seen a handful of times. The CDR3, as DNA: TGTGCCAGCAGCTCACAAACCGGGACAGGGGTCGGGGAGCAGTACTTC. Translation: CASSSQTGTGVGEQYF. This chain joins TRBV7-9 and TRBJ2-7; 10 nucleotides line up with TRBD1. The CDR3 totals 16 residues. V trimming: 4 bases; J trimming: 7 bases; junction bases outside the gene matches: 13. Germline V gene data show CDR1 as SEHNR and CDR2 as FQNEAQ (reference sequence).

The rearrangement links TRBV7-9 to TRBJ2-5; 8 bases are a match to TRBD2. With V trimmed by 4 bases and J by 4 bases, 5 bases remained unmatched. CDR3 length: 14 amino acids. CDR1 and CDR2 from the germline V gene are SEHNR and FQNEAQ (reference sequence). CDR3 bases: TGTGCCAGCAGCTCAAGGACTAGCCGAGAGACCCAGTACTTC. Protein product: CASSSRTSRETQYF.

This chain joins TRBV5-4 and TRBJ1-2; D gene ambiguous. V lost 1 base, J lost 4 bases, and 11 bases lay in between. The CDR3 spans 14 residues. The germline CDR1 and CDR2 sequences are SGHNT and YYREEE (reference sequence). CDR3 coding DNA: TGTGCCAGCAGCTTGTTTGACTCCCCCTATGGCTACACCTTC. Protein sequence: CASSLFDSPYGYTF.

V gene TRBV18 combines with J gene TRBJ1-6; D is perhaps TRBD1 (6 bases). CDR1 is KGHSH, CDR2 LQKENI, per germline. The CDR3 extends over 14 amino acids. Trimming shortened V by 4 bases and J by 5 bases, and 9 bases separated the two germline ends. The CDR3 DNA sequence: TGTGCCAGCTCACTTGGACAGCATAATTCACCCCTCCACTTT. This gives the protein CASSLGQHNSPLHF.

The rearrangement uses TRBV10-3 and TRBJ1-5, with 8 bases identical to TRBD1. Per the germline V gene, CDR1 is ENHRY and CDR2 is SYGVKD. This CDR3 region has 14 residues. V lost 2 bases to trimming and J lost 6 bases; unmatched junction nucleotides: 3. The CDR3 region has the DNA TGTGCCATCAGTGAGGCAGGGGGCGGTCAGCCCCAGCATTTT. As protein: CAISEAGGGQPQHF.